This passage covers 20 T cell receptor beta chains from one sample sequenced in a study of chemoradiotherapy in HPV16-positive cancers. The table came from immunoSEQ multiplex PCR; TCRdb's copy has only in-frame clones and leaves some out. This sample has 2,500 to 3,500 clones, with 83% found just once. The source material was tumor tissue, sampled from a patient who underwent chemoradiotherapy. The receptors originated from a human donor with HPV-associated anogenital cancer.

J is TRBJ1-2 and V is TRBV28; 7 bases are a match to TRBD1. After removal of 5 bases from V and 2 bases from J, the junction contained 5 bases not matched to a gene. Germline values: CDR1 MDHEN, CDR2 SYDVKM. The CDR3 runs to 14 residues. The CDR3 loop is CASSPIQGNYGYTF. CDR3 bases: TGTGCCAGCAGTCCAATACAGGGGAACTATGGCTACACCTTC.

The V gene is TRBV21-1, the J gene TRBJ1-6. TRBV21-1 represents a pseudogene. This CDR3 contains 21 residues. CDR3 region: CASSKVVVVGPEIGNWSPLHF. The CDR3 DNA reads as TGTGCCAGCAGCAAAGTAGTGGTGGTAGGTCCAGAGATAGGGAATTGGTCACCCCTCCACTTT.

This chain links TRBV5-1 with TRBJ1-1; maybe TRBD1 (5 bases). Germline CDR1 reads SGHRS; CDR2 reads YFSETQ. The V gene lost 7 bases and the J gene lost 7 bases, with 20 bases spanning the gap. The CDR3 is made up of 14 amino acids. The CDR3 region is CASSPAAGLIEAFF. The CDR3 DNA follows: TGCGCCAGCTCCCCGGCCGCAGGGTTAATTGAAGCTTTCTTT.

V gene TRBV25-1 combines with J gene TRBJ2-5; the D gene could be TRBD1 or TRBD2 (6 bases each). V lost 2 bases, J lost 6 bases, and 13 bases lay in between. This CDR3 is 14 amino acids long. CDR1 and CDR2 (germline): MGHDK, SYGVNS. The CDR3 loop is CASSEVGGPKTQYF. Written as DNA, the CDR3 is TGTGCCAGCAGTGAAGTAGGGGGGCCGAAGACCCAGTACTTC. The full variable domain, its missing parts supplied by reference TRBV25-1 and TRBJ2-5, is EADIYQTPRYLVIGTGKKITLECSQTMGHDKMYWYQQDPGMELHLIHYSYGVNSTEKGDLSSESTVSRIRTEHFPLTLESARPSHTSQYLCASSEVGGPKTQYFGPGTRLLVL.

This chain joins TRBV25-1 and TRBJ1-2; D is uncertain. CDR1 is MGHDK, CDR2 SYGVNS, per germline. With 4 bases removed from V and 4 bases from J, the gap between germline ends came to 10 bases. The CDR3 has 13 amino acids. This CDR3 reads CASSGWHFYGYTF. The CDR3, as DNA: TGTGCCAGCAGTGGTTGGCATTTCTATGGCTACACCTTC.

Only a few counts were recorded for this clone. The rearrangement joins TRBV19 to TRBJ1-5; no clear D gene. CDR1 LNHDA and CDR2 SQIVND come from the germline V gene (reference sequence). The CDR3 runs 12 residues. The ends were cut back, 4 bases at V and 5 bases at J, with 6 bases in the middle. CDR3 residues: CASSSSYQPQHF. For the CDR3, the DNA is TGTGCCAGTAGTAGCAGTTATCAGCCCCAGCATTTT.

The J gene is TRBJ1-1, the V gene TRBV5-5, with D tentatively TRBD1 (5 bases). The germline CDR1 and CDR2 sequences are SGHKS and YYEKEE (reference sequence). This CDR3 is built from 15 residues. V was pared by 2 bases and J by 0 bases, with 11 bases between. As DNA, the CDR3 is TGTGCCAGCAGCTTTCAGGGTTCAATGAACACTGAAGCTTTCTTT. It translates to CASSFQGSMNTEAFF.

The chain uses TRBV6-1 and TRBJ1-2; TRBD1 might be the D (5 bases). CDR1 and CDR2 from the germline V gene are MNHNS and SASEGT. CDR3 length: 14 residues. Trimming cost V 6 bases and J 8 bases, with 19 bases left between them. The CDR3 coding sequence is TGTGCCAGCAGCCGAACGGGGGAGGCTCTAGGCTACACCTTC. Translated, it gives CASSRTGEALGYTF.

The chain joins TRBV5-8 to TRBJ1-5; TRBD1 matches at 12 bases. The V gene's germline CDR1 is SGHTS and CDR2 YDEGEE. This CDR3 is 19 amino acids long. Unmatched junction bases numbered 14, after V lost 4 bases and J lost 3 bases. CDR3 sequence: CASSNDRDRGLVNNQPQHF. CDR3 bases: TGTGCCAGCAGCAACGACCGGGACAGGGGGCTTGTGAACAATCAGCCCCAGCATTTT. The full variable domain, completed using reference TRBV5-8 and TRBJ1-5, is EAGVTQSPTHLIKTRGQQATLRCSPISGHTSVYWYQQALGLGLQFLLWYDEGEERNRGNFPPRFSGRQFPNYSSELNVNALELEDSALYLCASSNDRDRGLVNNQPQHFGDGTRLSIL.

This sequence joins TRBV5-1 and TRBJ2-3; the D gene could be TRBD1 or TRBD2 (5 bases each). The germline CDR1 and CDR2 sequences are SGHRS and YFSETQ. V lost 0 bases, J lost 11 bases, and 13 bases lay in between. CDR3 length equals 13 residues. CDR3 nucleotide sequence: TGCGCCAGCAGCTTGGGGGGGTCTGAAATGCAGTATTTT. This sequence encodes CASSLGGSEMQYF.

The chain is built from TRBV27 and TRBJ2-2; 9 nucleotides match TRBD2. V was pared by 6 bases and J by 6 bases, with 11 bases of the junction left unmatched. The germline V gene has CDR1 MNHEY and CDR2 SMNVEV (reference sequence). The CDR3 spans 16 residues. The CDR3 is CASRTPRGGLAGELFF. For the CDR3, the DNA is TGTGCCAGCAGAACTCCGCGGGGGGGCCTCGCCGGGGAGCTGTTTTTT.

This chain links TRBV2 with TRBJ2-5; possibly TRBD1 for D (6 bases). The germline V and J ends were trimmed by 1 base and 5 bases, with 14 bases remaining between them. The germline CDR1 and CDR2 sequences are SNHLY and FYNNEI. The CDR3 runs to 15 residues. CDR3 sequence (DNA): TGTGCCAGCAGTGAAGTAGCCAGGGGCCGCGAGACCCAGTACTTC. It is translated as CASSEVARGRETQYF.

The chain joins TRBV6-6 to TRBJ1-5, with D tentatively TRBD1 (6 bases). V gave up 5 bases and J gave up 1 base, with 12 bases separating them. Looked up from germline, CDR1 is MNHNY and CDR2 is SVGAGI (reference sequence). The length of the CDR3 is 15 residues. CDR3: CASSQTDRSNQPQHF. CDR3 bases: TGTGCCAGCAGTCAGACAGACAGGAGCAATCAGCCCCAGCATTTT.

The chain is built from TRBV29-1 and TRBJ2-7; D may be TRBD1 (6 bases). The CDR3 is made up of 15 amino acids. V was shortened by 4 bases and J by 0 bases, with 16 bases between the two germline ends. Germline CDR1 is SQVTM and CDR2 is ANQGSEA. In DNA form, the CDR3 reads TGCAGCGTTGTTACCGGGACAAGGAGCTCCTACGAGCAGTACTTC. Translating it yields CSVVTGTRSSYEQYF.

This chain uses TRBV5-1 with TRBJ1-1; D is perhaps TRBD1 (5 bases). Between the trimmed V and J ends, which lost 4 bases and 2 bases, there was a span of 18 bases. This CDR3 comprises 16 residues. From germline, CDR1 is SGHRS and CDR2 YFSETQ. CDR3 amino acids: CASSALGGGINTEAFF. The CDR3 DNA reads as TGCGCCAGCAGCGCCCTTGGGGGTGGGATAAACACTGAAGCTTTCTTT.

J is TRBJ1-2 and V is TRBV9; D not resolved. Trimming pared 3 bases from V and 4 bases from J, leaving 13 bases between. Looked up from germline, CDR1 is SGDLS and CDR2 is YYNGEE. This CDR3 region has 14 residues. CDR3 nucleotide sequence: TGTGCCAGCAGCGCGGGTCAACAGCGCTATGGCTACACCTTC. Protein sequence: CASSAGQQRYGYTF.

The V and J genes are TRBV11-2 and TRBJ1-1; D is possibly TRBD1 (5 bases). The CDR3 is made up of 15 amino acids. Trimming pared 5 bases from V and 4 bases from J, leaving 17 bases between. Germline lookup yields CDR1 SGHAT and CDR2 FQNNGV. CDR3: CASSHWGGSSTEAFF. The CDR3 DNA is TGTGCCAGCAGCCACTGGGGGGGGTCGAGCACTGAAGCTTTCTTT.

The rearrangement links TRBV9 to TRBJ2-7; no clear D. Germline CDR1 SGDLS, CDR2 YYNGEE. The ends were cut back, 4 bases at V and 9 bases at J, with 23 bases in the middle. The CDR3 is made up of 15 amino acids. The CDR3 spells CASSSSVGSGVLQYF. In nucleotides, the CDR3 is TGTGCCAGCAGCTCCTCGGTTGGCTCGGGTGTATTGCAGTACTTC.

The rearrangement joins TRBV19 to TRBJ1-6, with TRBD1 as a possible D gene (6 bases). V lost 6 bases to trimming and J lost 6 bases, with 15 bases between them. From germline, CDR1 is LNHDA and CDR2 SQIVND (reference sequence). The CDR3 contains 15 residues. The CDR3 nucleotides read TGTGCCAGTAGACAGGACAGTTCTTTTAATTCACCCCTCCACTTT. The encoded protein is CASRQDSSFNSPLHF. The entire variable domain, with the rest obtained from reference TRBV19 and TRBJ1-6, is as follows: DGGITQSPKYLFRKEGQNVTLSCEQNLNHDAMYWYRQDPGQGLRLIYYSQIVNDFQKGDIAEGYSVSREKKESFPLTVTSAQKNPTAFYLCASRQDSSFNSPLHFGNGTRLTVT.

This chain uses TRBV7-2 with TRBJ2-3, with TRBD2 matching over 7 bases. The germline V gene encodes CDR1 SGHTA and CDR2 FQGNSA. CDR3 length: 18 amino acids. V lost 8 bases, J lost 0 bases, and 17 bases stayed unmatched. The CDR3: CASSLTFSGGGSTDTQYF. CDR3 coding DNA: TGTGCCAGCTCGCTTACTTTTTCGGGCGGGGGAAGCACAGATACGCAGTATTTT.